This T cell receptor (beta chain) comes out of a study of early T cells in non-severe SARS-CoV-2 infection. Study context: Unpaired chains resulted from sequencing bulk RNA of unsorted whole blood.

Individual cDNA molecules were tagged with unique molecular identifiers. Via MiXCR, TCRdb re-called the 5' RACE reads, giving one row per CDR3 protein. The data contain about 49,000 distinct CDR3 sequences, approximately 10% of them singletons. This CDR3 is built from 11 residues. Germline values: CDR1 MDHEN, CDR2 SYDVKM. V gave up 3 bases and J gave up 12 bases, with 9 bases separating them. This rearrangement joins TRBV28 to TRBJ2-4; D not resolved. The specimen sequenced was whole blood. The origin of this receptor is an adult who was a healthcare worker with PCR-confirmed SARS-CoV-2 infection or an uninfected control (not recorded which). CDR3 DNA: TGTGCCAGCAGTTTTTACTCGTATCAGTACTTC. This encodes CASSFYSYQYF.